This TCR beta chain was obtained from a study of T cells after yellow fever vaccination. This clonotype was seen more than once but under ten times. In germline, CDR1 is SGHTA, CDR2 FQGTGA. This CDR3 has 13 amino acids. V lost 1 base to trimming and J lost 3 bases, with 5 bases between them. In TCRdb, the 5' RACE reads were re-called with MiXCR into one record per CDR3 protein. The sample lists about 340,000 distinct CDR3 sequences; roughly 8.7% were seen once. The source is a man in his late teens or twenties who received the YFV17D yellow fever vaccine. The chain links TRBV7-3 to TRBJ2-3, with D uncertain. The specimen comprised PBMCs, sampled on the day of the first yellow fever vaccination. Here the CDR3 DNA reads TGTGCCAGCAGCTTAAGCCGGACAGATACGCAGTATTTT. This gives the protein CASSLSRTDTQYF.